The source of this TCR beta chain is a study of blood T cell repertoires in COVID-19. Overall study context: The analysed material was cDNA or gDNA that came from T cells, B-cell-depleted T cells, or PBMCs.

The CDR3 contains 14 residues. Trimming took 6 bases from V and 6 from J; bases not matched to a gene: 11. Germline V lookup: CDR1 SGHTA, CDR2 FQGNSA. The repertoire was sequenced with immunoSEQ multiplex PCR; TCRdb's copy has only in-frame clones and lacks some. The sample contains 150,000 to 190,000 clones, around 80% of which appear only once. Participants' reported clinical history set cohort assignment. In Cohort 3, a recovered donor had either two negative PCRs, clearance, or symptom resolution. The TCR was taken from a man aged 50-59 years who had recovered from COVID-19. The sequenced sample was PBMCs or T cells enriched from blood (not recorded which). The chain carries TRBV7-2 and TRBJ2-7; 7 bases are a match to TRBD1. The CDR3 DNA follows: TGTGCCAGCAGTACCCGAGGGGGCGAAGGCGAGCAGTACTTC. Translating gives CASSTRGGEGEQYF.